These 27 T cell receptor beta chains were sequenced from one sample in a study of blood T cell repertoires in COVID-19. Clones were sequenced by immunoSEQ multiplex PCR, and TCRdb holds only the in-frame ones, with some missing. The sample has roughly 72,000 clones; approximately 80% are singletons. Input material: peripheral blood. The origin of the receptors is a man in his 70s who had recovered from COVID-19.

The V and J genes are TRBV5-6 and TRBJ1-3, with unresolved D. With 4 bases removed from V and 0 bases from J, the gap between germline ends came to 11 bases. Germline loops: CDR1 SGHDT, CDR2 YYEEEE. There are 15 residues in the CDR3. The CDR3 coding sequence is TGTGCCAGCAGCCTACTAAGCAACTCTGGAAACACCATATATTTT. The encoded protein is CASSLLSNSGNTIYF.

The V gene is TRBV11-3, the J gene TRBJ2-1, with a weak D call TRBD2 (6 bases). Trimming removed 3 bases from V and 9 bases from J, with 12 bases in between. CDR3 length equals 13 residues. Germline assignment: CDR1 SGHNT and CDR2 YENEEA. The CDR3 sequence: CASSLPSVGEQFF. The CDR3 nucleotides are TGTGCCAGCAGCTTGCCTAGCGTAGGTGAGCAGTTCTTC.

This clone was seen once. The chain links TRBV7-2 to TRBJ1-2; 8 bases match TRBD1. Germline V CDR1 and CDR2: SGHTA, FQGNSA. There are 18 residues in the CDR3. V lost 0 bases, J lost 3 bases, and 12 bases stayed unmatched. As DNA, the CDR3 is TGTGCCAGCAGCTTAGCGTTCGCGGCGACAGGGGCTGACTATGGCTACACCTTC. Its protein product is CASSLAFAATGADYGYTF.

This chain links TRBV10-3 with TRBJ1-5; 8 nucleotides line up with TRBD1. V was clipped by 3 bases and J by 3 bases; unmatched bases: 4. The CDR3 runs to 15 residues. Germline values: CDR1 ENHRY, CDR2 SYGVKD. DNA for the CDR3: TGTGCCATCAGTGATGGACAGGGATACAATCAGCCCCAGCATTTT. It yields the protein CAISDGQGYNQPQHF.

The chain joins TRBV10-3 to TRBJ2-7, with D perhaps TRBD1 (7 bases). Germline CDR1 ENHRY, CDR2 SYGVKD. CDR3 length: 13 residues. Trimming removed 9 bases from V and 3 bases from J, with 15 bases in between. This CDR3 is CAMRQGGSYEQYF. CDR3 DNA sequence: TGTGCCATGAGACAGGGAGGTAGCTACGAGCAGTACTTC.

The CDR3, as DNA: TGCGCCAGCAGCCAAGGTCGGGCGGGAGGGTCCTACGAGCAGTACTTC. The encoded protein is CASSQGRAGGSYEQYF. The chain combines TRBV4-1 with TRBJ2-7, with 9 bases aligning to TRBD2. The CDR3 runs to 16 residues. V was pared by 1 base and J by 1 base, with 5 bases of the junction left unmatched. The germline V gene encodes CDR1 MGHRA and CDR2 YSYEKL.

The rearrangement uses TRBV7-2 and TRBJ1-6; no clear D. This CDR3 spans 15 amino acids. V was clipped by 0 bases and J by 7 bases, with 10 bases between them. Germline CDR1 SGHTA, CDR2 FQGNSA. In DNA form, the CDR3 reads TGTGCCAGCAGCTTAGCGAGCGGTACCAATTCACCCCTCCACTTT. Its translation is CASSLASGTNSPLHF. The variable domain in full, completed from reference TRBV7-2 and TRBJ1-6, reads GAGVSQSPSNKVTEKGKDVELRCDPISGHTALYWYRQSLGQGLEFLIYFQGNSAPDKSGLPSDRFSAERTGGSVSTLTIQRTQQEDSAVYLCASSLASGTNSPLHFGNGTRLTVT.

The CDR3 bases are TGTGCCAGCAGCTCAGCCACCGGCGGTGGGTCCCACTATTTT. This codes for CASSSATGGGSHYF. The chain combines TRBV7-2 with TRBJ2-3; unclear D gene. CDR1 is SGHTA and CDR2 is FQGNSA in the germline V gene. The CDR3 runs to 14 residues. Trimming cost V 4 bases and J 15 bases, with 23 bases left between them.

This chain links TRBV5-1 with TRBJ1-1; D perhaps matches TRBD1 (6 bases). Trimming removed 4 bases at V and 1 base at J, with 11 bases between. Germline loops: CDR1 SGHRS, CDR2 YFSETQ. This CDR3 is 14 amino acids long. DNA of the CDR3: TGCGCCAGCAGCCAGGGGCTGACGAACACTGAAGCTTTCTTT. Translated: CASSQGLTNTEAFF. Combining the CDR3 with reference TRBV5-1 and TRBJ1-1 gives the whole variable domain KAGVTQTPRYLIKTRGQQVTLSCSPISGHRSVSWYQQTPGQGLQFLFEYFSETQRNKGNFPGRFSGRQFSNSRSEMNVSTLELGDSALYLCASSQGLTNTEAFFGQGTRLTVV.

J is TRBJ2-2 and V is TRBV7-2; D gene uncertain. Germline assignment: CDR1 SGHTA and CDR2 FQGNSA. Trimming removed 0 bases at V and 7 bases at J, with 6 bases between. The CDR3 covers 13 residues. The CDR3 reads CASSLARGGELFF. The DNA of the CDR3 is TGTGCCAGCAGCTTAGCGCGTGGCGGGGAGCTGTTTTTT.

The J gene is TRBJ2-5, the V gene TRBV11-2; maybe TRBD1 (7 bases). Germline V gene lookup returns CDR1 SGHAT and CDR2 FQNNGV. The CDR3 covers 14 residues. Trimming cost V 5 bases and J 4 bases, with 14 bases left between them. The CDR3 protein is CASSIGGGIETQYF. In DNA form, the CDR3 reads TGTGCCAGCAGCATCGGAGGGGGCATAGAGACCCAGTACTTC.

J is TRBJ2-2 and V is TRBV9, with TRBD1 identical over 9 bases. The CDR3 has 15 residues. Looked up from germline, CDR1 is SGDLS and CDR2 is YYNGEE. V was pared by 3 bases and J by 7 bases, with 7 bases of the junction left unmatched. The CDR3 spells CASSASQGANGELFF. Written as DNA, the CDR3 is TGTGCCAGCAGCGCCTCACAGGGGGCCAACGGGGAGCTGTTTTTT. The whole variable domain, remainder taken from reference TRBV9 and TRBJ2-2, is DSGVTQTPKHLITATGQRVTLRCSPRSGDLSVYWYQQSLDQGLQFLIQYYNGEERAKGNILERFSAQQFPDLHSELNLSSLELGDSALYFCASSASQGANGELFFGEGSRLTVL.

This clone was picked up one time. The V and J genes are TRBV10-1 and TRBJ2-1; D is perhaps TRBD2 (5 bases). V was trimmed by 2 bases and J by 3 bases, leaving 14 bases between them. The germline V gene encodes CDR1 WNHNN and CDR2 SYGVQD (reference sequence). CDR3 length equals 16 residues. The CDR3 DNA reads as TGCGCCAGCAGTGAGATGTTTGGACTGAACTACAATGAGCAGTTCTTC. Its translation: CASSEMFGLNYNEQFF.

The chain couples TRBV29-1 to TRBJ2-7, with 10 bases identical to TRBD2. With V trimmed by 4 bases and J by 3 bases, 3 bases remained unmatched. This CDR3 spans 13 amino acids. Per germline, CDR1 SQVTM and CDR2 ANQGSEA. CDR3 region: CSVAASGGYEQYF. Here the CDR3 DNA reads TGCAGCGTTGCGGCTAGCGGGGGCTACGAGCAGTACTTC.

With respect to this clone: An end of the junction does not agree with germline; a read error may underlie this. The chain combines TRBV7-9 with TRBJ1-2, with D uncertain. CDR1 is SEHNR, CDR2 FQNEAQ, per germline (reference sequence). The CDR3 length is 16 residues. CDR3 DNA sequence: TGTGCCAGCAGCTTAACCCACCGGTCAGTCAACTATGCCTACACCTTC. It is translated as CASSLTHRSVNYAYTF.

The chain is built from TRBV4-1 and TRBJ1-2; D is unclear. Germline V gene sequence: CDR1 MGHRA, CDR2 YSYEKL. The CDR3 length is 15 residues. Trimming pared 1 base from V and 0 bases from J, leaving 9 bases between. CDR3 sequence: CASSQGSRANYGYTF. The CDR3 DNA reads TGCGCCAGCAGCCAAGGGTCCCGAGCTAACTATGGCTACACCTTC.

This clone was seen only once. The chain combines TRBV4-3 with TRBJ2-1; D is possibly TRBD2 (5 bases). The germline V and J ends were trimmed by 0 bases and 4 bases, with 13 bases remaining between them. CDR1 is LGHNA and CDR2 is YSLEER in the germline V gene. The CDR3 runs to 16 residues. The CDR3 region is CASSQDGRVEYNEQFF. In DNA, the CDR3 is TGCGCCAGCAGCCAAGACGGGCGGGTGGAATACAATGAGCAGTTCTTC.

This clone qualifies as medium-sized (0.01 to 0.1%). V gene TRBV11-2 combines with J gene TRBJ2-7, with TRBD1 matching over 9 bases. CDR3 length equals 16 residues. V shed 5 bases and J 0 bases; nucleotides not matched to a gene: 8. CDR1 and CDR2 (germline): SGHAT, FQNNGV. CDR3 nucleotides: TGTGCCAGCAGCCGTATCCGGGACAGGGACTCCTACGAGCAGTACTTC. It specifies CASSRIRDRDSYEQYF.

This clone has more than one count but fewer than ten. The chain joins TRBV9 to TRBJ1-2; 7 nucleotides agree with TRBD1. Germline CDR1 reads SGDLS; CDR2 reads YYNGEE. The CDR3 contains 15 residues. Losses at the gene ends were 4 bases for V and 2 bases for J; bases not matched to a gene: 8. This chain's CDR3 is CASSRTLQGNYGYTF. The CDR3 DNA follows: TGTGCCAGCAGCAGAACCTTACAGGGGAACTATGGCTACACCTTC.

The gene calls are TRBV25-1 and TRBJ1-1; TRBD1 is a possible D gene (6 bases). The germline CDR1 and CDR2 sequences are MGHDK and SYGVNS. This CDR3 has 14 amino acids. V dropped 2 bases and J dropped 11 bases, with 18 bases sitting between them. CDR3 loop: CASSENPTGQRAFF. CDR3 bases: TGTGCCAGCAGTGAAAACCCGACAGGCCAGAGGGCTTTCTTT. The full variable domain, completed using reference TRBV25-1 and TRBJ1-1, is EADIYQTPRYLVIGTGKKITLECSQTMGHDKMYWYQQDPGMELHLIHYSYGVNSTEKGDLSSESTVSRIRTEHFPLTLESARPSHTSQYLCASSENPTGQRAFFGQGTRLTVV.

This clone was found a few times. J is TRBJ1-6 and V is TRBV7-2; tentative D call: TRBD1 (6 bases). V was cut by 5 bases and J by 5 bases, with 16 bases left in between. This CDR3 has 16 residues. The germline CDR1 and CDR2 sequences are SGHTA and FQGNSA. The CDR3 loop is CASSLAGEFNNSPLHF. CDR3 nucleotides: TGTGCCAGCAGCCTCGCAGGGGAATTCAATAATTCACCCCTCCACTTT. Based on the CDR3 plus reference TRBV7-2 and TRBJ1-6, the full variable domain is GAGVSQSPSNKVTEKGKDVELRCDPISGHTALYWYRQSLGQGLEFLIYFQGNSAPDKSGLPSDRFSAERTGGSVSTLTIQRTQQEDSAVYLCASSLAGEFNNSPLHFGNGTRLTVT.

The V gene is TRBV7-9, the J gene TRBJ2-2; TRBD2 matches at 7 bases. The CDR3 consists of 16 residues. Unmatched junction bases numbered 17, after V lost 6 bases and J lost 10 bases. The V gene's germline CDR1 is SEHNR and CDR2 FQNEAQ (reference sequence). CDR3 bases: TGTGCCAGCAGGGGACGACTAGCTGGATTAGAAAAGGAGCTGTTTTTT. It codes for CASRGRLAGLEKELFF.

The gene calls are TRBV7-9 and TRBJ2-3; 10 bases fit TRBD2. The CDR3 covers 16 residues. V shed 4 bases, J shed 6 bases, and the junction held 10 bases outside the gene matches. Germline V CDR1 and CDR2: SEHNR, FQNEAQ (reference sequence). CDR3 loop: CASSSGRASGSDTQYF. CDR3 DNA sequence: TGTGCCAGCAGCTCTGGCCGCGCTAGCGGGAGCGATACGCAGTATTTT.

This rearrangement joins TRBV7-2 to TRBJ2-1, with D maybe TRBD1 (6 bases). Trimming removed 2 bases from V and 2 bases from J, with 13 bases in between. Germline lookup yields CDR1 SGHTA and CDR2 FQGNSA. The CDR3 extends over 16 amino acids. In nucleotides, the CDR3 is TGTGCCAGCAGCTTACAGGGGCGTGGGGCCTACAATGAGCAGTTCTTC. Translated: CASSLQGRGAYNEQFF.

This clone occurred a few times. The rearrangement uses TRBV7-2 and TRBJ1-5; possible D gene TRBD1, 6 bases. Germline V CDR1 and CDR2: SGHTA, FQGNSA. The CDR3 is 15 residues long. V dropped 1 base and J dropped 5 bases, with 12 bases sitting between them. The CDR3 region has the DNA TGTGCCAGCAGCTTAGGGGGGACAATCTATCAGCCCCAGCATTTT. Protein product: CASSLGGTIYQPQHF.

The chain has TRBV6-5 and TRBJ1-2; 8 bases match TRBD1. Germline lookup yields CDR1 MNHEY and CDR2 SVGAGI. This CDR3 has 13 amino acids. Unmatched junction bases numbered 3, after V lost 6 bases and J lost 3 bases. In DNA, the CDR3 is TGTGCCAGCAGAGAGACAGGGGACTATGGCTACACCTTC. Residues: CASRETGDYGYTF.

The CDR3 sequence: CASSLFGAVFVTNEKLFF. The CDR3, as DNA: TGTGCCAGCAGTTTATTCGGAGCAGTCTTCGTCACTAATGAAAAACTGTTTTTT. The chain links TRBV28 to TRBJ1-4; D not resolved. V shed 1 base and J shed 2 bases, with 17 bases lying between them. Germline V gene lookup returns CDR1 MDHEN and CDR2 SYDVKM. The CDR3 runs 18 residues.